The present T cell receptor beta chain was sequenced within a study of blood T cell repertoires in COVID-19. Study in general: Sources were T cells, B-cell-depleted T cells, or PBMCs; the material itself was cDNA or gDNA.

In the authors' workflow: For nucleated cells, counts were estimated from reference gene primer amplification. Measured with immunoSEQ multiplex PCR; TCRdb has only the in-frame clones, and not every one. The DNA gave D and trimming, while V, J and clone size come from that table. The sample consists of hundreds of thousands of clones, under 95% of them appearing once. Everyone who took part was 18 to 89 years old, and they came from about two dozen US areas. Sequencing input: PBMCs or T cells enriched from blood (not recorded which). The clonotype comes from a man between 60 and 75 years old who had recovered from COVID-19.

The CDR3 DNA follows: TGTGCCAGCAGCCCTAGGGGCATAGCGGGTTACAATGAGCAGTTCTTC. As protein: CASSPRGIAGYNEQFF. The rearrangement links TRBV7-8 to TRBJ2-1; 7 nucleotides align to TRBD2. The CDR3 length is 16 residues. V was clipped by 5 bases and J by 4 bases; unmatched bases: 11. Germline lookup yields CDR1 SGHVS and CDR2 FQNEAQ. The variable domain in full, completed from reference TRBV7-8 and TRBJ2-1, reads GAGVSQSPRYKVAKRGQDVALRCDPISGHVSLFWYQQALGQGPEFLTYFQNEAQLDKSGLPSDRFFAERPEGSVSTLKIQRTQQEDSAVYLCASSPRGIAGYNEQFFGPGTRLTVL.